This TCR beta chain was recovered during a study of T cell responses to AZD1222 COVID-19 vaccine. V lost 4 bases and J 6 bases, leaving 12 bases between the germline ends. The CDR3 extends over 12 amino acids. Germline loops: CDR1 SQVTM, CDR2 ANQGSEA. Profiling relied on immunoSEQ multiplex PCR, and the TCRdb table lists in-frame clones only, not all of them. The profile shows about 150,000 clones, 70% to 90% of them singletons. The sample holds one count of this clone. The input for sequencing was peripheral blood, taken on day 0 of MenACWY control vaccination. This receptor was taken from an adult in good health. The chain uses TRBV29-1 and TRBJ1-1, with unresolved D. The CDR3, as DNA: TGCAGCGTTGCCCAACACCTCTCTGAAGCTTTCTTT. Translated: CSVAQHLSEAFF.